The 21 T cell receptor beta chains below come from one sample, sequenced in a study of molecular identifiers for immune sequencing clone quantification. TCRdb ran MiXCR on the PCR reads and lists one entry per CDR3 protein. The sample has over 550,000 distinct CDR3 sequences; about 25% are singletons. The material sequenced was naive CD8+ T cells from blood, with Jurkat cell RNA spiked in. Subset specified: FACS-sorted CD8+CD4-CCR7+CD45RA+ naive T cells. These receptors originate from a human donor in good health. Some libraries in this study had Jurkat cell RNA spiked in.

This clonotype appeared many times. This chain links TRBV7-9 with TRBJ1-4, with D hard to call. Trimming took off 2 bases at V and 8 bases at J, with 9 bases between the two ends. Germline V lookup: CDR1 SEHNR, CDR2 FQNEAQ (reference sequence). CDR3 length: 13 residues. In DNA form, the CDR3 reads TGTGCCAGCAGCTTAACCAACGCCGAAAAACTGTTTTTT. Residues: CASSLTNAEKLFF.

To note about this clonotype: This may come from a read error, since a much larger clone is one base off. The chain joins TRBV13 to TRBJ2-7; possible D gene TRBD2, 5 bases. Germline V gene lookup returns CDR1 PRHDT and CDR2 FYEKMQ (reference sequence). This CDR3 has 13 residues. The CDR3 DNA follows: TGTGCCAGCAGCTTAGGCGGGGTTAGAGAGCGGTACTTC. Its translation: CASSLGGVRERYF.

About this clonotype itself: One junction end disagrees with the germline gene, perhaps due to a read error. The V and J genes are TRBV10-3 and TRBJ2-1; 7 nucleotides agree with TRBD2. This CDR3 is built from 12 residues. Germline loops: CDR1 ENHRY, CDR2 SYGVKD. The CDR3 sequence is CAIRGGYSEQFF. CDR3 sequence (DNA): TGTGCCATCAGGGGGGGGTACAGTGAGCAGTTCTTC.

As DNA, the CDR3 is TGTGCCAGCAGTTACGACCGGGACAGCACCTATAATTCACCCCTCCACTTT. It encodes CASSYDRDSTYNSPLHF. The chain links TRBV6-2 or TRBV6-3 to TRBJ1-6, with TRBD1 matching over 7 bases. Germline CDR1 reads MNHEY; CDR2 reads SVGEGT. Germline trimming cut 2 bases from V and 2 bases from J; bases unmatched to any gene: 6. The CDR3 extends over 17 amino acids.

V is TRBV15 and J is TRBJ2-6; possible D gene TRBD1, 6 bases. Germline CDR1 LNHNV, CDR2 YYDKDF (reference sequence). Trimming left V 2 bases short and J 2 bases short, with 19 bases between. CDR3 length: 19 residues. The CDR3 loop is CATSRLSGTLTPGANVLTF. CDR3 in DNA: TGTGCCACCAGCAGATTATCCGGGACACTCACCCCTGGGGCCAACGTCCTGACTTTC.

The gene calls are TRBV6-2 or TRBV6-3 and TRBJ2-1, with D possibly being TRBD2 (5 bases). The CDR3 has 15 amino acids. The ends were cut back, 4 bases at V and 1 base at J, with 11 bases in the middle. CDR1 and CDR2 (germline): MNHEY, SVGEGT. This chain's CDR3 is CASSSAGRSYNEQFF. CDR3 coding DNA: TGTGCCAGCAGTTCCGCGGGCAGGTCCTACAATGAGCAGTTCTTC.

The rearrangement links TRBV30 to TRBJ1-3; TRBD1 is a possible D gene (6 bases). The germline CDR1 and CDR2 sequences are GTSNPN and SVGIG (reference sequence). CDR3 length: 18 amino acids. The V gene lost 0 bases and the J gene lost 0 bases, with 18 bases spanning the gap. This CDR3 reads CAWSVRGQRIYSGNTIYF. CDR3 sequence (DNA): TGTGCCTGGAGTGTACGCGGACAGAGGATATACTCTGGAAACACCATATATTTT.

A few counts support this clonotype. The genes are TRBV7-6 and TRBJ1-1; D perhaps matches TRBD1 (5 bases). Germline lookup yields CDR1 SGHVS and CDR2 FNYEAQ. The CDR3 is 16 residues long. V shed 1 base and J shed 4 bases, with 16 bases lying between them. In nucleotides, the CDR3 is TGTGCCAGCAGCTTAGGGGACCCAACTGGCGGCACTGAAGCTTTCTTT. Translated: CASSLGDPTGGTEAFF.

This clonotype was detected only a few times. This chain joins TRBV5-4 and TRBJ2-6; D gene uncertain. CDR1 is SGHNT, CDR2 YYREEE, per germline (reference sequence). The CDR3 runs to 14 residues. V lost 1 base and J lost 3, with 5 bases in between. The CDR3 region is CASSLYYGANVLTF. The CDR3 DNA sequence: TGTGCCAGCAGCTTGTACTATGGGGCCAACGTCCTGACTTTC. Based on the CDR3 plus reference TRBV5-4 and TRBJ2-6, the full variable domain is ETGVTQSPTHLIKTRGQQVTLRCSSQSGHNTVSWYQQALGQGPQFIFQYYREEENGRGNFPPRFSGLQFPNYSSELNVNALELDDSALYLCASSLYYGANVLTFGAGSRLTVL.

This clonotype was counted at least ten times. The V gene is TRBV6-6, the J gene TRBJ2-1, with 11 positions matching TRBD2. The germline CDR1 and CDR2 sequences are MNHNY and SVGAGI (reference sequence). The CDR3 spans 19 residues. The ends lost 5 bases at V and 5 bases at J; junction bases unmatched: 17. The CDR3 protein is CASSNTGLAVLLGDNEQFF. The DNA for the CDR3 is TGTGCCAGCAGTAACACGGGACTAGCGGTCCTACTGGGGGACAATGAGCAGTTCTTC.

This clonotype came up once. This may be a read error: a much more frequent sequence differs by one nucleotide. The chain joins TRBV4-2 to TRBJ2-5; perhaps TRBD2 as D (5 bases). The length of the CDR3 is 15 residues. Germline values: CDR1 LGHNA, CDR2 YNFKEQ. This CDR3 reads CASGQVEVPGETQYF. The DNA for the CDR3 is TGTGCCAGCGGCCAAGTGGAGGTCCCGGGGGAGACCCAGTACTTC.

This clonotype was observed a handful of times. The J gene is TRBJ1-1, the V gene TRBV11-1, with D possibly matching TRBD1 (5 bases). This CDR3 comprises 16 residues. V was cut by 1 base and J by 3 bases, with 15 bases left in between. CDR1 is SGHAT and CDR2 is FQDESV in the germline V gene (reference sequence). The CDR3 region has the DNA TGTGCCAGCAGCTTAGAGTTGCCAGGGCCGTACACTGAAGCTTTCTTT. Translation: CASSLELPGPYTEAFF.

This clonotype was seen many times. This rearrangement joins TRBV5-1 to TRBJ2-2; D ambiguous. This CDR3 is 15 amino acids long. In germline, CDR1 is SGHRS, CDR2 YFSETQ. V was shortened by 1 base and J by 4 bases, with 11 bases between the two germline ends. CDR3 residues: CASSLYPAFTGELFF. In nucleotides, the CDR3 is TGCGCCAGCAGCTTGTATCCAGCCTTCACCGGGGAGCTGTTTTTT.

There are many counts of this clonotype. The chain couples TRBV4-3 to TRBJ2-3, with 15 bases identical to TRBD2. This CDR3 region has 17 residues. V was pared by 4 bases and J by 2 bases, with 4 bases of the junction left unmatched. Germline values: CDR1 LGHNA, CDR2 YSLEER. DNA for the CDR3: TGCGCCAGCAGCCCGGGACTAGCGGGGGGCGACACAGATACGCAGTATTTT. Translating gives CASSPGLAGGDTDTQYF.

The table lists this clonotype with a few counts. V gene TRBV7-2 combines with J gene TRBJ2-2; D not certain. Per germline, CDR1 SGHTA and CDR2 FQGNSA. The V end lost 3 bases, the J end lost 7 bases, and 6 bases lay between the germline ends. The CDR3 is 12 residues long. The CDR3 nucleotides read TGTGCCAGCAGCTTCGGACGCGGGGAGCTGTTTTTT. This codes for CASSFGRGELFF.

This clonotype came up many times. The rearrangement links TRBV2 to TRBJ2-7; D might be TRBD1 (5 bases). The CDR3 runs 15 residues. Germline CDR1 and CDR2: SNHLY and FYNNEI. The V gene lost 0 bases and the J gene lost 7 bases, with 16 bases spanning the gap. The CDR3 reads CASSEALQGSREQYF. The CDR3 bases are TGTGCCAGCAGTGAAGCGCTTCAGGGTTCCCGTGAGCAGTACTTC.

On this clonotype itself: The junction departs from the called germline gene at one end, perhaps through a read error. This chain connects TRBV6-2 or TRBV6-3 to TRBJ2-7, with 14 positions matching TRBD2. The CDR3 loop spans 17 amino acids. From germline, CDR1 is MNHEY and CDR2 SVGEGT. In nucleotides, the CDR3 is TGTGCCGGCAGCAGGGGACTAGCGGGGGCCCTCTCCTACGAGCAGTACTTC. Translation gives CAGSRGLAGALSYEQYF.

This chain links TRBV24-1 with TRBJ2-2, with D perhaps given as TRBD1 or TRBD2 (6 bases each). The CDR3 runs 18 residues. Germline-derived CDR1 and CDR2 are KGHDR and SFDVKD. Trimming left V 0 bases short and J 5 bases short, with 18 bases between. CDR3 nucleotides: TGTGCCACCAGTGATTTGTCGGAGGGGGGAGGAGTAACCGGGGAGCTGTTTTTT. It codes for CATSDLSEGGGVTGELFF.

The chain combines TRBV27 with TRBJ2-2; D gene ambiguous. Germline loops: CDR1 MNHEY, CDR2 SMNVEV (reference sequence). This CDR3 comprises 12 residues. Trimming pared 1 base from V and 8 bases from J, leaving 5 bases between. CDR3 protein: CASSLLPGELFF. CDR3 DNA: TGTGCCAGCAGTTTATTGCCTGGGGAGCTGTTTTTT.

The rearrangement joins TRBV27 to TRBJ2-7; D gene uncertain. Germline V CDR1 and CDR2: MNHEY, SMNVEV (reference sequence). CDR3 size: 14 residues. Trimming pared 0 bases from V and 0 bases from J, leaving 6 bases between. Here the CDR3 reads CASSLSAASYEQYF. CDR3 coding DNA: TGTGCCAGCAGTTTATCCGCAGCCTCCTACGAGCAGTACTTC.

This clonotype was picked up a small number of times. The rearrangement links TRBV4-3 to TRBJ2-7, with TRBD1 as a possible D gene (6 bases). With 1 base removed from V and 2 bases from J, the gap between germline ends came to 9 bases. The CDR3 is 14 amino acids. CDR1 is LGHNA, CDR2 YSLEER, per germline. The CDR3 sequence: CASSQVTGAYEQYF. DNA of the CDR3: TGCGCCAGCAGCCAAGTGACAGGCGCCTACGAGCAGTACTTC.